The T cell receptor beta chain under discussion was sequenced for a study of cytomegalovirus exposure and HLA in healthy donors. Study-level points and caveats: Indistinguishability led to the exclusion of some V segments, TRBV6-2 and TRBV6-3 included.

In its sample, this clone was seen once. The antigen is unknown. 13 Jbeta primers and 60 Vbeta primers were used for the PCR. Assay: immunoSEQ multiplex PCR; the TCRdb copy retains only in-frame clones and omits some. This sample has tens of thousands of clones, with approximately 85% found just once. The CDR3 has 12 residues. Germline CDR1 reads SEHNR; CDR2 reads FQNEAQ (reference sequence). Trimming cost V 0 bases and J 5 bases, with 4 bases left between them. Sequenced: PBMCs. V usage is TRBV7-9 and J usage is TRBJ2-5; no firm D call. This receptor was identified in a man aged 25 to 40 in good health and CMV-seropositive. The CDR3 DNA reads as TGTGCCAGCAGCTTAGCGCGGGAGACCCAGTACTTC. Residues: CASSLARETQYF.